The 30 T cell receptor beta chains listed next were all sequenced from one sample in a study of blood T cell repertoires in COVID-19. Clones were read by immunoSEQ multiplex PCR, and TCRdb kept only the in-frame ones, dropping some. The table shows some 64,000 clones, with 70% to 80% occurring only once. The sequenced material came from peripheral blood. These receptors came from a man aged 80 or over with active or convalescent COVID-19.

V is TRBV12-3 or TRBV12-4 and J is TRBJ1-3; D might be TRBD1 (5 bases). The CDR3 is 11 residues long. Trimming took off 6 bases at V and 12 bases at J, with 12 bases between the two ends. CDR3 nucleotide sequence: TGTGCCAGCAGCTCGGCGGGGGGCATATATTTT. Amino acids: CASSSAGGIYF.

This clone was observed a single time. The genes are TRBV19 and TRBJ2-4; 7 bases match TRBD2. There are 13 residues in the CDR3. Per germline, CDR1 LNHDA and CDR2 SQIVND (reference sequence). The trim removed 6 bases at V and 5 bases at J, leaving 4 bases unmatched. This CDR3 reads CASRRTRENIQYF. As DNA, the CDR3 is TGTGCCAGTAGGAGGACTAGGGAAAACATTCAGTACTTC.

The chain joins TRBV19 to TRBJ1-4; 11 bases agree with TRBD1. The CDR3 covers 14 residues. The germline V gene encodes CDR1 LNHDA and CDR2 SQIVND (reference sequence). V shed 6 bases and J 7 bases; nucleotides not matched to a gene: 4. As DNA, the CDR3 is TGTGCCAGTAGCGGGACAGGGGGAAGTGAAAAACTGTTTTTT. It codes for CASSGTGGSEKLFF.

The genes are TRBV7-8 and TRBJ2-6, with a tentative D call TRBD2 (5 bases). This CDR3 region has 16 residues. Trimming took off 5 bases at V and 2 bases at J, with 13 bases between the two ends. Germline-derived CDR1 and CDR2 are SGHVS and FQNEAQ. In DNA, the CDR3 is TGTGCCAGCAGCCCCCCCGGGGTTACTGGGGCCAACGTCCTGACTTTC. As protein: CASSPPGVTGANVLTF.

V and J are TRBV27 and TRBJ2-1; D gene uncertain. The V end was cut by 3 bases, the J end by 8 bases, with 17 bases between. The CDR3 spans 15 residues. Germline lookup yields CDR1 MNHEY and CDR2 SMNVEV (reference sequence). The CDR3 DNA is TGTGCCAGCAGTTTTACGGGTAGATTAGACGATGAGCAGTTCTTC. Translation: CASSFTGRLDDEQFF.

The chain joins TRBV19 to TRBJ1-1; D unclear. Trimming pared 3 bases from V and 5 bases from J, leaving 10 bases between. There are 13 residues in the CDR3. The germline V gene has CDR1 LNHDA and CDR2 SQIVND (reference sequence). CDR3 in DNA: TGTGCCAGTAGTATGTCGCGGCGGACTGAAGCTTTCTTT. It is translated as CASSMSRRTEAFF.

This clone has just one count. The rearrangement links TRBV7-8 to TRBJ1-6; D unresolved. Germline assignment: CDR1 SGHVS and CDR2 FQNEAQ. Trimming took off 6 bases at V and 5 bases at J, with 11 bases between the two ends. The CDR3 consists of 14 residues. As DNA, the CDR3 is TGTGCCAGCAGTTACGAGGAGGATAATTCACCCCTCCACTTT. It yields the protein CASSYEEDNSPLHF.

The rearrangement uses TRBV6-2 or TRBV6-3 and TRBJ1-6; 10 bases fit TRBD1. From germline, CDR1 is MNHEY and CDR2 SVGEGT. J was trimmed by 14 bases and V by 2 bases; bases with no gene match: 3. This CDR3 spans 13 amino acids. CDR3 nucleotides: TGTGCCAGCAGTTACGGACAGGGGGTCACCCTCCACTTT. This translates into CASSYGQGVTLHF.

The CDR3 spells CASSQGTSGVLQETQYF. In DNA, the CDR3 is TGTGCCAGCAGCCAAGGGACTAGCGGGGTCCTCCAAGAGACCCAGTACTTC. V usage is TRBV14 and J usage is TRBJ2-5, with 12 bases identical to TRBD2. CDR1 and CDR2 from the germline V gene are SGHDN and FVKESK. J lost 1 base, V lost 1 base, and 4 bases had no gene match. The CDR3 is 17 amino acids.

CDR3 protein: CASSSRTIAKNIQYF. The DNA for the CDR3 is TGTGCCAGCAGCTCCCGGACAATCGCCAAAAACATTCAGTACTTC. This rearrangement joins TRBV7-9 to TRBJ2-4; perhaps TRBD1 as D (5 bases). The length of the CDR3 is 15 residues. V dropped 4 bases and J dropped 1 base, with 11 bases sitting between them. Looked up from germline, CDR1 is SEHNR and CDR2 is FQNEAQ (reference sequence).

The chain has TRBV4-1 and TRBJ2-7, with 7 positions matching TRBD1. Trimming took 6 bases from V and 1 from J; bases not matched to a gene: 9. Germline CDR1 and CDR2: MGHRA and YSYEKL. The CDR3 runs 15 residues. The CDR3 here is CASRRNRDSSYEQYF. The DNA of the CDR3 is TGCGCCAGCAGAAGAAACCGGGACAGTTCCTACGAGCAGTACTTC.

In its sample, this clone was seen a few times. The gene calls are TRBV9 and TRBJ2-3, with D unresolved. V was pared by 0 bases and J by 2 bases, with 7 bases between. The CDR3 consists of 14 residues. Germline loops: CDR1 SGDLS, CDR2 YYNGEE. The CDR3 DNA follows: TGTGCCAGCAGCGTAGGGCTTTCCACAGATACGCAGTATTTT. Its protein is CASSVGLSTDTQYF.

The rearrangement joins TRBV29-1 to TRBJ1-4; the D is unclear. CDR1 SQVTM and CDR2 ANQGSEA come from the germline V gene. The CDR3 totals 14 residues. Trimming pared 8 bases from V and 8 bases from J, leaving 21 bases between. In nucleotides, the CDR3 is TGCAGCCCGGGCGACAAAGACGAGGAGGAAAAACTGTTTTTT. Translating it yields CSPGDKDEEEKLFF.

The chain's CDR3 is CASSPVGGRQNTIYF. DNA for the CDR3: TGTGCCAGCTCGCCCGTGGGCGGGAGACAAAACACCATATATTTT. This sequence joins TRBV18 and TRBJ1-3; D is unresolved. CDR3 size: 15 residues. Trimming left V 6 bases short and J 6 bases short, with 18 bases between. In germline, CDR1 is KGHSH, CDR2 LQKENI.

This rearrangement joins TRBV29-1 to TRBJ2-1, with D possibly matching TRBD2 (7 bases). The germline V gene encodes CDR1 SQVTM and CDR2 ANQGSEA. CDR3 length equals 14 residues. Trimming stripped 6 bases from V and 6 bases from J, with 18 bases between. CDR3 region: CSVGAAGVSNEQFF. The CDR3, as DNA: TGCAGCGTGGGGGCCGCGGGAGTATCCAATGAGCAGTTCTTC.

The CDR3, as DNA: TGTGCCAGCAGTTTACCTTCCCTAGCGGGAGTGATAGATACGCAGTATTTT. Translation: CASSLPSLAGVIDTQYF. The chain couples TRBV28 to TRBJ2-3, with 10 bases that match TRBD2. Germline V gene lookup returns CDR1 MDHEN and CDR2 SYDVKM. The CDR3 consists of 17 residues. V lost 2 bases to trimming and J lost 5 bases; unmatched junction nucleotides: 10.

This clone was seen only once. V is TRBV6-2 or TRBV6-3 and J is TRBJ2-3; no clear D gene. Germline V lookup: CDR1 MNHEY, CDR2 SVGEGT. Trimming left V 2 bases short and J 0 bases short, with 3 bases between. CDR3 size: 13 residues. As DNA, the CDR3 is TGTGCCAGCAGTTACCAGAGCACAGATACGCAGTATTTT. Translating it yields CASSYQSTDTQYF.

The rearrangement uses TRBV2 and TRBJ2-7, with D possibly matching TRBD2 (5 bases). The CDR3 covers 13 residues. With 9 bases removed from V and 2 bases from J, the gap between germline ends came to 14 bases. Per germline, CDR1 SNHLY and CDR2 FYNNEI. The CDR3 DNA reads as TGTGCCAGTACCCCGGAGGTTACCTACGAGCAGTACTTC. It translates to CASTPEVTYEQYF.

As DNA, the CDR3 is TGTGCCAGCTCAGAACTAGCGGGGACAGATACGCAGTATTTT. Residues: CASSELAGTDTQYF. The gene calls are TRBV18 and TRBJ2-3, with 10 bases matching TRBD2. CDR1 is KGHSH, CDR2 LQKENI, per germline. This CDR3 is 14 amino acids long. With V trimmed by 5 bases and J by 3 bases, 2 bases remained unmatched.

The chain employs TRBV5-1 and TRBJ2-7; 7 bases fit TRBD1. The CDR3 is 16 residues long. The germline CDR1 and CDR2 sequences are SGHRS and YFSETQ. V lost 2 bases and J lost 3; bases outside the gene matches: 11. The DNA for the CDR3 is TGCGCCAGCAGCTTAACCACAGGGGAAGTGGTCTACGAGCAGTACTTC. As protein: CASSLTTGEVVYEQYF.

This chain uses TRBV2 with TRBJ2-2; D remains ambiguous. From germline, CDR1 is SNHLY and CDR2 FYNNEI. The CDR3 loop spans 19 amino acids. V lost 0 bases to trimming and J lost 0 bases, with 17 bases between them. CDR3 sequence: CASSEALPGSVTNTGELFF. Here the CDR3 DNA reads TGTGCCAGCAGTGAAGCGCTCCCAGGTTCCGTGACGAACACCGGGGAGCTGTTTTTT.

The gene calls are TRBV18 and TRBJ2-1, with TRBD1 matching 8 bases. With V trimmed by 3 bases and J by 7 bases, 5 bases remained unmatched. Germline V gene lookup returns CDR1 KGHSH and CDR2 LQKENI. The CDR3 has 14 amino acids. This chain's CDR3 is CASSPDRERNEQFF. CDR3 bases: TGTGCCAGCTCACCGGACAGGGAAAGGAATGAGCAGTTCTTC. Complete variable domain (other parts from reference TRBV18 and TRBJ2-1): NAGVMQNPRHLVRRRGQEARLRCSPMKGHSHVYWYRQLPEEGLKFMVYLQKENIIDESGMPKERFSAEFPKEGPSILRIQQVVRGDSAAYFCASSPDRERNEQFFGPGTRLTVL.

This clone has more than one count but fewer than ten. This chain joins TRBV30 and TRBJ2-7, with a weak D call TRBD2 (5 bases). Germline CDR1 and CDR2: GTSNPN and SVGIG (reference sequence). There are 14 residues in the CDR3. Trimming took 4 bases from V and 7 from J, leaving 20 bases between them. The CDR3 spells CAWNPGSGMREQYF. CDR3 bases: TGTGCCTGGAACCCCGGTTCGGGGATGAGGGAGCAGTACTTC.

V and J are TRBV13 and TRBJ2-3, with D hard to call. CDR1 is PRHDT, CDR2 FYEKMQ, per germline (reference sequence). This CDR3 has 14 residues. V gave up 5 bases and J gave up 4 bases, with 13 bases separating them. As DNA, the CDR3 is TGTGCCAGCAGCGGCCCATCTGGTGCAGATACGCAGTATTTT. This gives the protein CASSGPSGADTQYF.

Only one count was recorded for this clone. The chain links TRBV2 to TRBJ1-4; D unresolved. The CDR3 is made up of 16 amino acids. V shed 2 bases and J shed 0 bases, with 10 bases lying between them. Germline CDR1 and CDR2: SNHLY and FYNNEI. In DNA, the CDR3 is TGTGCCAGCAGTGAATCCGGTCTAGCAACTAATGAAAAACTGTTTTTT. This codes for CASSESGLATNEKLFF. Drawing the rest from reference TRBV2 and TRBJ1-4, the complete variable domain is EPEVTQTPSHQVTQMGQEVILRCVPISNHLYFYWYRQILGQKVEFLVSFYNNEISEKSEIFDDQFSVERPDGSNFTLKIRSTKLEDSAMYFCASSESGLATNEKLFFGSGTQLSVL.

V and J are TRBV7-8 and TRBJ1-1; the match to TRBD1 covers 7 bases. This CDR3 is built from 16 residues. CDR1 is SGHVS and CDR2 is FQNEAQ in the germline V gene. V was clipped by 4 bases and J by 4 bases; unmatched bases: 12. This CDR3 reads CASSYGQADLVTEAFF. The CDR3, as DNA: TGTGCCAGCAGCTACGGACAGGCCGATTTGGTCACTGAAGCTTTCTTT.

The V and J genes are TRBV28 and TRBJ1-6; 10 bases agree with TRBD1. CDR3 length: 20 amino acids. J was trimmed by 7 bases and V by 6 bases; bases with no gene match: 21. Germline CDR1 is MDHEN and CDR2 is SYDVKM. The CDR3 is CASSLYSGTGAAQANSPLHF. In nucleotides, the CDR3 is TGTGCCAGCAGCTTGTATAGCGGGACAGGGGCTGCCCAGGCCAATTCACCCCTCCACTTT.

Note on this clone: Germline and junction disagree at one end, which may indicate a read error. The chain joins TRBV7-7 to TRBJ2-2; D ambiguous. CDR1 is SSHAT and CDR2 is FNYEAQ in the germline V gene (reference sequence). This CDR3 is 15 amino acids long. The chain's CDR3 is CASSLVPGNTGELFF. CDR3 bases: TGTGCTAGCAGCTTAGTACCGGGGAACACCGGGGAGCTGTTTTTT.

The chain joins TRBV11-3 to TRBJ2-1, with 7 bases lining up with TRBD2. With 5 bases clipped from V and 12 bases from J, the junction kept 13 bases outside the gene matches. Germline lookup yields CDR1 SGHNT and CDR2 YENEEA. The CDR3 extends over 14 amino acids. The CDR3 loop is CASSPERGSFVQFF. CDR3 DNA sequence: TGTGCCAGCAGCCCAGAGCGGGGCTCCTTCGTGCAGTTCTTC.

This clone was seen only once. The rearrangement uses TRBV6-5 and TRBJ2-3; TRBD1 matches at 7 bases. Per the germline V gene, CDR1 is MNHEY and CDR2 is SVGAGI. The CDR3 is 14 residues long. V was pared by 8 bases and J by 5 bases, with 10 bases of the junction left unmatched. CDR3 residues: CASGRGRGIDTQYF. The CDR3 bases are TGTGCCAGCGGCCGGGGCAGGGGGATAGATACGCAGTATTTT.